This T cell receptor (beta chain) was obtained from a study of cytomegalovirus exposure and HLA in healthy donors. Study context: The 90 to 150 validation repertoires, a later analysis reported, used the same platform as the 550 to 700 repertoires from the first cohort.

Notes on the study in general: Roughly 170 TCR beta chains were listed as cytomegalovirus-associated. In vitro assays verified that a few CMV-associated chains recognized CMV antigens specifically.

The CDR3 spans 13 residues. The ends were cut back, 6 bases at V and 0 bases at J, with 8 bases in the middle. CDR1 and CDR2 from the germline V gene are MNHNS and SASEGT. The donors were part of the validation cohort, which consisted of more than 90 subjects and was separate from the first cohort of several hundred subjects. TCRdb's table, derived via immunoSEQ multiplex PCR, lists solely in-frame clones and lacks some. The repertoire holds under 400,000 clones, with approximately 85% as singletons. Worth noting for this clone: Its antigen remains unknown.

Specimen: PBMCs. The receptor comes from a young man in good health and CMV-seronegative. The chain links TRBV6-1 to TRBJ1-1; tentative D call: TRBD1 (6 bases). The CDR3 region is CASRDRLNTEAFF. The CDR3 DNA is TGTGCCAGCAGGGACAGATTGAACACTGAAGCTTTCTTT.